This entry describes one T cell receptor beta chain. The count of this clone is one. The antigen it recognizes is unknown. Nothing much larger sits one base from this clone, and base qualities are not available. The CDR3 sequence holds 15 residues, the cysteine and phenylalanine included. CDR3 DNA only is kept here, 45 bases in frame from base 1. Per the germline V gene, SGHRS is the CDR1 and YFSETQ is the CDR2. V drops 0 bases and J drops 4 bases, leaving 13 bases in between. This entry comes from a study of CD4 T cell repertoires in COVID-19 (dated by TCRdb to the early 2020s). With regard to the full study: To analyze cross-reactivity, the CFSE-low cells were expanded with IL-2 for about eleven days and then labeled again and restimulated with spike proteins from other coronaviruses. In COVID-19-recovered individuals, the study described naturally processed CD4+ T cell responses to SARS-CoV-2 spike and nucleoprotein and used TCR Vbeta sequencing to evaluate clonal composition. Subset-level TCR Vbeta repertoire analysis of SARS-CoV-2-reactive T cells was performed in a few recovered individuals.

Library preparation employed the immunoSEQ multiplex PCR assay. Per the source publication's procedure: The Chao-Jaccard similarity index and the number of shared clonotypes were used to measure repertoire overlap between subsets. Held by TCRdb, this immuneACCESS table contains in-frame sequences only and omits some clones. Under half of the omission traces to an unresolved V gene where checked; the cause of the rest is unknown. V, J and clone size were drawn from that table, and D and trimming were deduced from the DNA. For this sample there are 60,000 to 90,000 clones; under 90% appear just once. The ten biggest clones cover roughly 0.6% of the sample. This specimen's time point label, per the study, means: sample from a COVID-19-recovered individual after infection. The donors were patients who had gone through COVID-19 ranging from mild to severe and had recovered. Uncultured memory T cell samples were subjected to sequencing directly after ex vivo isolation. CD4+ total memory, central memory, effector memory and circulating T follicular helper cells were isolated from peripheral blood mononuclear cells.

What the authors observed across the whole study: Consistent with cross-reactivity, between about 7 and 27% of SARS-CoV-2 clonotypes also showed up in secondary cultures stimulated with SARS-CoV and/or HKU1 spike. Several of the most expanded SARS-CoV-2-reactive clonotypes were found to be shared between two or all three memory subsets, suggesting intraclonal diversification.

The clonotype originates from a human donor who had COVID-19. The sample here was CD4+ T cells from peripheral blood, taken after recovery from COVID-19. The rearranged chain carries TRBV5-1 and TRBJ1-2, and possibly TRBD1, on 5 matching bases. CDR3 reads: CASSLGGSESYGYTF. The nucleotide sequence reads TGCGCCAGCAGCTTGGGGGGGAGCGAGAGCTATGGCTACACCTTC.